In this sample, the clone carrying this T cell receptor (beta chain) turned up a few times. Its specificity is unknown. The CDR3 loop spans 12 amino acids. V shed 4 bases and J shed 6 bases, with 5 bases lying between them. Germline V lookup: CDR1 SGHRS, CDR2 YFSETQ. This sample was taken from a study of T cell responses to AZD1222 COVID-19 vaccine. Study observations and caveats: Nearly half of spike-specific TCRs reportedly go after variant regions that carry no mutations. It was only a handful of AZD1222 recipients who were seropositive at baseline. Donors were chiefly white British, with a greater number of females, and clonal diversity was perhaps underestimated.

Here immunoSEQ multiplex PCR was the method, and the copy in TCRdb shows in-frame clones only, minus some. Of around 91,000 clones listed, approximately 91% are singletons. The material sequenced was peripheral blood, taken on day 0 of AZD1222 vaccination. The chain uses TRBV5-1 and TRBJ1-6; D is unclear. This receptor was identified in an adult in good health. CDR3 sequence: CASSESNSPLHF. CDR3 nucleotide sequence: TGCGCCAGCAGCGAAAGTAATTCACCCCTCCACTTT.